This T cell receptor beta chain was retrieved from a study of CD8+CD57+ T cells in acquired aplastic anemia. Study information: DNA per sorted CD4+ or CD8+ sample ranged roughly 0.17 to 27.4 ug, averaging 3.2 ug.

Individuals selected for sequencing had exhibited CD8+CD57+ cell expansion on flow cytometry. Patients uniformly had severe acquired aplastic anemia. Among the patients, none had received any therapy at the time of blood sampling. This clonotype was found a few times. What it recognizes is unknown. Broader study findings: Twenty-nine was the count of CD8+ CDR3 sequences that patients shared with controls.

The template used for profiling TCR beta VDJ and CDR3 was genomic DNA. TCRdb called the reads again in MiXCR, with one record for every CDR3 protein. In the table there are some 120,000 distinct CDR3 sequences, approximately 61% of which are singletons. CDR3 length: 20 amino acids. V was clipped by 1 base and J by 5 bases, with 30 bases between them. The rearrangement uses TRBV12-3 or TRBV12-4 and TRBJ2-7; D is possibly TRBD2 (6 bases). The sequenced material came from sorted CD4+, CD8+, or CD8+CD57+ T cells (not recorded which) from PBMCs. This sequence was found in a human donor with aplastic anemia. This CDR3 is CASSLGLMKYSGTGRNEQYF. The CDR3 DNA sequence: TGTGCCAGCAGTTTAGGGTTAATGAAATACTCCGGGACTGGGCGCAACGAGCAGTACTTC.